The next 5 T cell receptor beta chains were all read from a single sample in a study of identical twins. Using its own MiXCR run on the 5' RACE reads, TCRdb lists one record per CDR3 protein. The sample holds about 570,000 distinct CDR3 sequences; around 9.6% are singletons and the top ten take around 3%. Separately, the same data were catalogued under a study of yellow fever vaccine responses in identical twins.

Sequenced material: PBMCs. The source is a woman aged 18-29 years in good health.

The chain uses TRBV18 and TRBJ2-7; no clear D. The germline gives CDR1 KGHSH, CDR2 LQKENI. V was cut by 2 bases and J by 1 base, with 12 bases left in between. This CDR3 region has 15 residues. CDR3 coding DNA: TGTGCCAGCTCACCAGGACGGACCCTTTCCTACGAGCAGTACTTC. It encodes CASSPGRTLSYEQYF.

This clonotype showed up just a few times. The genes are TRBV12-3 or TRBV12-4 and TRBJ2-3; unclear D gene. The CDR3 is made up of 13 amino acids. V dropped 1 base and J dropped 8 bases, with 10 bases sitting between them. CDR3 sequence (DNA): TGTGCCAGCAGTTTAGGGTCCCCTGGTACGCAGTATTTT. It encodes CASSLGSPGTQYF.

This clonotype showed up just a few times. CDR3 in DNA: TGCAGTGCCAGGCGGGGGGGGGATTCACATTCCACAGATACGCAGTATTTT. Residues: CSARRGGDSHSTDTQYF. The rearrangement uses TRBV20-1 and TRBJ2-3; 9 bases align to TRBD2. After removal of 6 bases from V and 2 bases from J, the junction contained 15 bases not matched to a gene. This CDR3 contains 17 residues. The germline gives CDR1 DFQATT, CDR2 SNEGSKA (reference sequence).

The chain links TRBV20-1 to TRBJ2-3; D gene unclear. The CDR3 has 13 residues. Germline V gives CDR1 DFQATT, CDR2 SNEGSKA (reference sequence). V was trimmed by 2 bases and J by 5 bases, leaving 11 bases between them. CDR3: CSARQELGDTQYF. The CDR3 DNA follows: TGCAGTGCTAGACAGGAGTTAGGAGATACGCAGTATTTT.

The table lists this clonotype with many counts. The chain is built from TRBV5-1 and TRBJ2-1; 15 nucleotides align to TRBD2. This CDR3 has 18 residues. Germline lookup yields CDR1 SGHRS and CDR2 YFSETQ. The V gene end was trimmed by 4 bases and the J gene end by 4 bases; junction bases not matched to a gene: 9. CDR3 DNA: TGCGCCAGCAGCGCCTCCGGGACTAGCGGGAGGTTATACAATGAGCAGTTCTTC. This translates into CASSASGTSGRLYNEQFF. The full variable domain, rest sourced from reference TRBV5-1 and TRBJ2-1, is KAGVTQTPRYLIKTRGQQVTLSCSPISGHRSVSWYQQTPGQGLQFLFEYFSETQRNKGNFPGRFSGRQFSNSRSEMNVSTLELGDSALYLCASSASGTSGRLYNEQFFGPGTRLTVL.